The TCR beta chain under discussion was sequenced for a study of memory B cells and T cells in multiple sclerosis. Study observations and caveats: Clone-set sizes differed between compartments, so shared clonotype counts needed normalization.

Separate sequencing covered autoproliferating (CFSE-dim) and non-proliferating (CFSE-high) T cells from stimulus-free culture. Approximately 5x10^7 CFSE-labeled PBMCs were cultured less than nine days unstimulated, then replicate wells were pooled. The PBMCs received about 0.45 uM CFSE and serum-free culture with no added stimuli. As regards this clone: Its antigen is still unknown.

Repertoires were generated with immunoSEQ multiplex PCR, while TCRdb's copy carries only in-frame clones and drops some. Counted here are about 46,000 clones, over 70% occurring once; the ten biggest clones make up more than 0.95%. The sample consisted of PBMCs from blood kept in culture. The sequence derives from a human donor with multiple sclerosis.

This chain's CDR3 is CASSYPHQGGDTQYF. The CDR3 nucleotides read TGTGCCAGCAGTTACCCCCACCAGGGGGGAGATACGCAGTATTTT. V and J are TRBV6-5 and TRBJ2-3; perhaps TRBD1 as D (7 bases). With 2 bases removed from V and 5 bases from J, the gap between germline ends came to 14 bases. CDR1 is MNHEY and CDR2 is SVGAGI in the germline V gene. The CDR3 is 15 amino acids.